This T cell receptor beta chain came from a study of blood T cells in healthy people across ages (dated by TCRdb to about 2015). The study in broad terms: In model experiments, roughly one uniquely barcoded TCR beta cDNA molecule per two T cells was captured by template switching. The donors were split into four age groups: young (average around 15 years), middle-aged (nearly 40), aged (approximately 60) and long-lived (roughly 88). To track age-related changes in TCR beta repertoire diversity, the study relied on deep sequencing normalized with unique cDNA molecular identifiers. For two donors (one aged 18 to 29 and one aged 80 or older), the study analyzed two additional independent replicas of 1 million unique cDNA reads from the same blood draw. The full study reports these points: A strong correlation was found between observed TCR beta diversity and the percentage of naive T cells measured by flow cytometry. As age increased, observed TCR beta diversity per million T cells dropped in a roughly linear way, and a significant reduction was already evident by age about 36. Because profiling used bulk unsorted PBMCs, naive and antigen-experienced compartments could not be compared conclusively. Compared with the aged group, more naive CD4+ T cells, fewer expanded clones and increased TCR diversity were shown by the long-lived group, suggesting age selection. Estimates of total diversity based on one million sequenced T cells were regarded as lower bounds and as underestimates. Because the CMV infection status of the donors was unknown, age-related changes in expanded clonotypes may potentially have been confounded.

The 39 donors, aged about 6 to 100 years, were systemically healthy Caucasian individuals from Russia. Each donor gave ten milliliters of peripheral blood, drawn into EDTA-treated Vacutainer tubes. Ficoll-Paque density-gradient centrifugation was used to isolate PBMCs, with at least 6 million per sample. Total RNA was extracted from PBMCs with Trizol reagent, with at least 6 micrograms obtained per sample. For every donor, an aliquot of PBMCs went through flow cytometry to measure the percentages of naive CD45RAhigh/CD27high T cells. The method was 5' RACE. Sequencing relied on an Illumina HiSeq 2500. A second about 7 to 11 cycle PCR used a sample-barcoded 5' primer and a J-beta primer mix. A unique molecular identifier was introduced onto each TCR beta cDNA molecule by a template-switch 5' adaptor carrying 12 random nucleotides. At least 2.5 million CDR3-containing paired-end reads were obtained from each sample. First-strand cDNA was synthesized from all RNA with the Mint cDNA synthesis kit, primed by a TRBC-specific oligonucleotide. Following uracil-DNA glycosylase treatment, a first 18-cycle PCR with universal primers M1SS and BC2_uni_R was performed on all cDNA. The study's processing was this. Normalization of each sample was performed by random selection of 1 million high-quality reads, each carrying a distinct molecular identifier. Reads sharing molecular identifiers were discarded rather than binned into consensus sequences. CDR3 identification, clonotype clustering and error correction used MiTCR with a Q25 quality threshold and the strictest error-elimination algorithm. A nonparametric unseen species model using Euler transformation provided a lower-bound estimate of total TCR beta diversity. Using fastp trimming at Q25 and MiXCR clonotype assembly, TCRdb reanalyzed the public sequencing data and kept in-frame beta chains. Rows are unified per CDR3 protein, each entry keeping the most common DNA and genes. Here the V and J calls rest on TCRdb's processing, not on the authors' analysis. The sample has about 800,000 distinct CDR3 sequences on record, 25% of them singletons. Together, the top ten hold 3% to 4.5% of the sample.

The germline V gene sets CDR1 to MDHEN and CDR2 to SYDVKM. Relative to germline, V is 5 bases shorter and J is 0 bases shorter, with 13 bases between their ends. From cysteine to phenylalanine, the CDR3 is 16 amino acids long. Only the CDR3 DNA is retained, 48 bases long and in frame from the first base. As to this clonotype: Its antigen target is currently unknown. This sequence may be a read error, since a much larger clone differs from it by one base.

In addition, the sample was reused for a study of T cells of mothers and their children. Per the second study: Nine systemically healthy Caucasian individuals served as donors, namely three mothers together with their six children. cDNA synthesis used all of the extracted RNA, with approximately 1.4 ug of RNA in each 15 ul reaction. In the second PCR, sample barcodes and 2-4 random nucleotides were introduced via the M1S primer. More than 9 million TCR beta CDR3 reads were obtained from each mother, and some 3.3 million reads were obtained from each child. Thymic selection shapes the output of TCR recombination in a similar way in related and unrelated pairs, and inherited differences have a minor effect. Normalized repertoire overlap was always slightly but never significantly higher in related than unrelated mother-child pairs. No persistent microchimeric T cell clones were detected, at a sensitivity of 90 to 100 clones per million clonotypes. In the study, deep NGS was used to compare the TCR beta repertoires of mothers and children, and features distinguishing related mother-child pairs from unrelated individuals were sought. Mothers averaged about 40 +/- 4 years of age and children averaged around 10 +/- 4 years. After adapters were ligated using NEBNext reagents, the libraries underwent 100+100 nt paired-end sequencing on an Illumina HiSeq 2000. To avoid cross-contamination, the mother libraries and the child libraries were prepared a month apart and sequenced in separate runs. Each donor had between roughly 450,000 and 2,300,000 distinct TCR beta clonotypes identified. Naive TCR beta clonotypes were estimated from low-frequency clonotypes matched to each donor's FACS-determined naive share, without sorting.

Sequencing was carried out using blood. The receptor comes from a boy aged 5-17 years in good health. The sequence is built from TRBV28 and TRBJ1-4; TRBD1 is a weak D gene call, 6 bases matching. The DNA sequence is given as TGTGCCAGCAGTGCTTGGGACATTGCAACTAATGAAAAACTGTTTTTT. The resulting protein is CASSAWDIATNEKLFF.